This passage covers 27 T cell receptor beta chains from one sample sequenced in a study of cytomegalovirus exposure and HLA in healthy donors. Vbeta (60) and Jbeta (13) primers were used in the PCR. Using immunoSEQ multiplex PCR, the repertoire was profiled, and TCRdb retains in-frame clones only, with some absent. In the table there are more than 150,000 clones, about 80% of which are singletons. Specimen: PBMCs. The receptors here all came from a man in his late teens or twenties in good health and CMV-seronegative.

V and J are TRBV19 and TRBJ2-3; the match to TRBD2 covers 11 bases. This CDR3 has 16 residues. V was clipped by 3 bases and J by 4 bases; unmatched bases: 6. Germline V gene lookup returns CDR1 LNHDA and CDR2 SQIVND (reference sequence). CDR3 bases: TGTGCCAGTAGTATTAGTGGGACTAGCGGACCAGATACGCAGTATTTT. This gives the protein CASSISGTSGPDTQYF.

The chain joins TRBV7-9 to TRBJ1-1; no firm D call. The CDR3 runs to 14 residues. V was pared by 5 bases and J by 4 bases, with 14 bases between. The germline V gene has CDR1 SEHNR and CDR2 FQNEAQ (reference sequence). DNA of the CDR3: TGTGCCAGCAGCGTGCCTGTTGGGCGCACTGAAGCTTTCTTT. Encoded protein: CASSVPVGRTEAFF.

J is TRBJ2-3 and V is TRBV7-3; the D gene is possibly TRBD2 (6 bases). Per germline, CDR1 SGHTA and CDR2 FQGTGA. This CDR3 has 16 residues. The V gene lost 3 bases and the J gene lost 2 bases, with 15 bases spanning the gap. In DNA, the CDR3 is TGTGCCAGCAGCTTTGGGACTTCTCCGTACACAGATACGCAGTATTTT. It is translated as CASSFGTSPYTDTQYF.

This chain joins TRBV9 and TRBJ2-3; weak D call: TRBD2 (5 bases). V shed 0 bases and J shed 6 bases, with 11 bases lying between them. Germline V CDR1 and CDR2: SGDLS, YYNGEE. The CDR3 consists of 14 residues. The CDR3 loop is CASSVAPGGDTQYF. The DNA of the CDR3 is TGTGCCAGCAGCGTAGCCCCGGGCGGGGATACGCAGTATTTT.

The chain links TRBV5-6 to TRBJ2-2; TRBD2 agrees at 10 bases. The CDR3 contains 16 residues. CDR1 is SGHDT and CDR2 is YYEEEE in the germline V gene. J was trimmed by 5 bases and V by 0 bases; bases with no gene match: 4. DNA for the CDR3: TGTGCCAGCAGCTTGGAACTAGCGGGATGGACCGGGGAGCTGTTTTTT. Translating it yields CASSLELAGWTGELFF.

The CDR3 sequence: CASSYDRLNTEAFF. The CDR3 DNA is TGTGCCAGCAGTTACGACAGATTGAACACTGAAGCTTTCTTT. The chain joins TRBV6-5 to TRBJ1-1; perhaps TRBD1 as D (5 bases). V was pared by 2 bases and J by 0 bases, with 7 bases between. Germline values: CDR1 MNHEY, CDR2 SVGAGI. The CDR3 sequence is 14 residues long.

Only a few counts were recorded for this clone. The chain uses TRBV6-4 and TRBJ2-1; 10 bases fit TRBD2. The length of the CDR3 is 15 residues. Germline CDR1 and CDR2: MRHNA and SNTAGT. With V trimmed by 5 bases and J by 7 bases, 8 bases remained unmatched. As DNA, the CDR3 is TGTGCCAGCAGTAGGAGCGGGGGGGAAACGAATGAGCAGTTCTTC. Translation: CASSRSGGETNEQFF.

This clone has only one observation. This sequence joins TRBV29-1 and TRBJ2-1; weak D call: TRBD2 (6 bases). The V gene lost 3 bases and the J gene lost 3 bases, with 12 bases spanning the gap. Germline CDR1 reads SQVTM; CDR2 reads ANQGSEA. The CDR3 sequence is 14 residues long. CDR3 bases: TGCAGCGTTGACGGCGGGGTGGGCTACAATGAGCAGTTCTTC. It codes for CSVDGGVGYNEQFF.

The chain is built from TRBV5-6 and TRBJ2-1; 7 bases align to TRBD2. Germline CDR1 reads SGHDT; CDR2 reads YYEEEE. The CDR3 totals 14 residues. V was clipped by 3 bases and J by 6 bases; unmatched bases: 6. The DNA of the CDR3 is TGTGCCAGCAGCTCCGGACTAGATGTCAATGAGCAGTTCTTC. It codes for CASSSGLDVNEQFF. The full variable domain, its missing parts supplied by reference TRBV5-6 and TRBJ2-1, is DAGVTQSPTHLIKTRGQQVTLRCSPKSGHDTVSWYQQALGQGPQFIFQYYEEEERQRGNFPDRFSGHQFPNYSSELNVNALLLGDSALYLCASSSGLDVNEQFFGPGTRLTVL.

The chain links TRBV30 to TRBJ1-1, with D unclear. Trimming removed 0 bases at V and 6 bases at J, with 8 bases between. The CDR3 is made up of 12 amino acids. Per germline, CDR1 GTSNPN and CDR2 SVGIG (reference sequence). CDR3 protein: CAWSVQLSEAFF. In nucleotides, the CDR3 is TGTGCCTGGAGTGTACAATTGTCTGAAGCTTTCTTT.

The V gene is TRBV4-3, the J gene TRBJ1-2; weak D call: TRBD1 (6 bases). V was trimmed by 2 bases and J by 2 bases, leaving 15 bases between them. The CDR3 covers 16 residues. Germline V gives CDR1 LGHNA, CDR2 YSLEER. CDR3 loop: CASSQTGTRVNYGYTF. The CDR3 DNA reads TGCGCCAGCAGCCAAACAGGGACGAGGGTGAACTATGGCTACACCTTC.

This clone appeared a few times. Sequence at one end of the junction differs from germline and may be a read error. This chain's CDR3 is CATSSLGGRGQGTQYF. The CDR3 DNA sequence: TGTGCCACCAGCTCCTTGGGCGGGAGGGGGCAAGGGACCCAGTACTTC. The rearrangement uses TRBV15 and TRBJ2-5, with 9 bases lining up with TRBD2. The CDR3 is 16 amino acids. Germline loops: CDR1 LNHNV, CDR2 YYDKDF (reference sequence).

The chain employs TRBV7-2 and TRBJ2-5, with D possibly TRBD1 on 5 matching bases. The germline V gene has CDR1 SGHTA and CDR2 FQGNSA. The CDR3 is 13 amino acids. V was trimmed by 5 bases and J by 2 bases, leaving 9 bases between them. The CDR3 reads CASSNRLQETQYF. The DNA of the CDR3 is TGTGCCAGCAGCAACAGGTTACAAGAGACCCAGTACTTC.

In this sample, this clone turned up a few times. The genes are TRBV5-1 and TRBJ2-2, with TRBD1 identical over 10 bases. The CDR3 runs 16 residues. Germline V CDR1 and CDR2: SGHRS, YFSETQ. V trimming: 3 bases; J trimming: 5 bases; junction bases outside the gene matches: 7. CDR3 loop: CASSSGQGVDTGELFF. CDR3 bases: TGCGCCAGCAGCTCCGGACAGGGGGTAGATACCGGGGAGCTGTTTTTT.

V and J are TRBV9 and TRBJ2-3; D gene ambiguous. V lost 0 bases to trimming and J lost 4 bases, with 9 bases between them. The CDR3 covers 14 residues. Germline lookup yields CDR1 SGDLS and CDR2 YYNGEE. The CDR3 region is CASSVEDGADTQYF. CDR3 bases: TGTGCCAGCAGCGTAGAGGATGGAGCAGATACGCAGTATTTT.

The CDR3 spells CASSPQRGANMNTEAFF. CDR3 nucleotides: TGTGCCAGCTCACCACAGCGGGGTGCAAATATGAACACTGAAGCTTTCTTT. This sequence joins TRBV18 and TRBJ1-1; D remains ambiguous. This CDR3 spans 17 amino acids. V was cut by 1 base and J by 0 bases, with 15 bases left in between. Germline lookup yields CDR1 KGHSH and CDR2 LQKENI.

The rearrangement joins TRBV5-6 to TRBJ2-5; 7 bases line up with TRBD1. Germline CDR1 and CDR2: SGHDT and YYEEEE. The CDR3 totals 15 residues. J was trimmed by 1 base and V by 4 bases; bases with no gene match: 7. Here the CDR3 reads CASSLRQGRQETQYF. The CDR3 nucleotides are TGTGCCAGCAGCCTCCGACAGGGTCGCCAAGAGACCCAGTACTTC.

V is TRBV7-3 and J is TRBJ1-2; D call uncertain. This CDR3 comprises 10 residues. Trimming cost V 7 bases and J 8 bases, with 8 bases left between them. Germline V lookup: CDR1 SGHTA, CDR2 FQGTGA. CDR3 in amino acids: CASTLGGYTF. The CDR3 DNA sequence: TGTGCCAGCACCCTGGGCGGCTACACCTTC.

This rearrangement joins TRBV7-2 to TRBJ1-5; a weak D match, TRBD1 (5 bases). The CDR3 is made up of 15 amino acids. The ends were cut back, 2 bases at V and 3 bases at J, with 11 bases in the middle. Looked up from germline, CDR1 is SGHTA and CDR2 is FQGNSA. This CDR3 is CASSLQGSPNQPQHF. The CDR3 DNA reads as TGTGCCAGCAGCTTACAGGGATCCCCCAATCAGCCCCAGCATTTT.

The V and J genes are TRBV6-5 and TRBJ2-1; D ambiguous. CDR3 size: 13 residues. CDR1 MNHEY and CDR2 SVGAGI come from the germline V gene. Trimming removed 2 bases at V and 6 bases at J, with 8 bases between. CDR3 in amino acids: CASSYQQSNEQFF. CDR3 bases: TGTGCCAGCAGTTACCAACAGTCCAATGAGCAGTTCTTC.

With respect to this clone: Other DNA sequences of this sample code for an identical CDR3. V gene TRBV19 combines with J gene TRBJ2-7; tentative D call: TRBD1 (6 bases). The CDR3 loop spans 14 amino acids. Germline lookup yields CDR1 LNHDA and CDR2 SQIVND (reference sequence). V was trimmed by 1 base and J by 4 bases, leaving 11 bases between them. The DNA for the CDR3 is TGTGCCAGTAGTATAGGTCAGGGGAGTTACGAGCAGTACTTC. Its translation: CASSIGQGSYEQYF.

The gene calls are TRBV15 and TRBJ1-5, with D perhaps TRBD1 (6 bases). V was shortened by 1 base and J by 4 bases, with 11 bases between the two germline ends. The CDR3 spans 15 residues. Germline CDR1 reads LNHNV; CDR2 reads YYDKDF (reference sequence). The CDR3 DNA reads as TGTGCCACCAGCAGAGGTGGACAGACTAATCAGCCCCAGCATTTT. The encoded protein is CATSRGGQTNQPQHF.

The table lists this clone with a few counts. The chain combines TRBV7-9 with TRBJ1-1, with TRBD1 matching over 11 bases. Germline-derived CDR1 and CDR2 are SEHNR and FQNEAQ (reference sequence). This CDR3 has 15 residues. Germline trimming cut 7 bases from V and 2 bases from J; bases unmatched to any gene: 6. CDR3 sequence: CASTGQGAFNTEAFF. DNA for the CDR3: TGTGCCAGCACCGGACAGGGGGCGTTCAACACTGAAGCTTTCTTT.

V is TRBV7-9 and J is TRBJ1-2, with 12 bases aligning to TRBD1. With 5 bases clipped from V and 4 bases from J, the junction kept 8 bases outside the gene matches. CDR3 length equals 16 residues. CDR1 and CDR2 (germline): SEHNR, FQNEAQ (reference sequence). CDR3 sequence reads: CASSPGGGQGAYGYTF. For the CDR3, the DNA is TGTGCCAGCAGCCCCGGGGGGGGACAGGGGGCCTATGGCTACACCTTC.

This sequence joins TRBV7-9 and TRBJ2-3; D is perhaps TRBD1 (5 bases). Trimming removed 5 bases from V and 2 bases from J, with 14 bases in between. Per germline, CDR1 SEHNR and CDR2 FQNEAQ (reference sequence). The CDR3 extends over 15 amino acids. CDR3 region: CASSPGFGLTDTQYF. Written as DNA, the CDR3 is TGTGCCAGCAGCCCAGGGTTCGGTCTCACAGATACGCAGTATTTT.

The V and J genes are TRBV18 and TRBJ2-2; 9 nucleotides match TRBD1. V lost 4 bases, J lost 7 bases, and 7 bases stayed unmatched. The V gene's germline CDR1 is KGHSH and CDR2 LQKENI. The CDR3 loop spans 15 amino acids. CDR3 in DNA: TGTGCCAGCTCACTCCACGGACAGGGGTACGGGGAGCTGTTTTTT. Protein product: CASSLHGQGYGELFF.

The rearrangement uses TRBV7-2 and TRBJ2-1; 7 bases agree with TRBD1. Germline values: CDR1 SGHTA, CDR2 FQGNSA. Trimming took 4 bases from V and 4 from J; bases not matched to a gene: 16. CDR3 length: 18 residues. CDR3 sequence: CASSYRSRDSLGYNEQFF. The CDR3 DNA reads as TGTGCCAGCAGCTACCGGAGTAGGGACAGCTTGGGATACAATGAGCAGTTCTTC.